This T cell receptor beta chain is from a study of T cell repertoires in cytomegalovirus infection (dated by TCRdb to the late 2010s). Notes on the research overall: The peptide stimulations were aimed at well-studied HLA-B-restricted epitopes as well as recently identified HLA-C-restricted CMV epitopes, whose presentation resists viral immunomodulation. Donor HLA type was relevant to the analysis, as public TCR beta signatures indicated carriage of CMV infection together with the matching HLA type. The research as a whole found: The ex vivo response was dominated by HLA-C-restricted CMV-specific TCR beta clonotypes, which also provided the single most frequent clonotype in two of eight donors. Cumulative frequency of public TCR beta family members discriminated carriers of CMV infection plus the relevant HLA type in this cohort and an independent roughly 330-donor cohort.

According to the study, the label for this sample's treatment or condition signals: in vitro stimulation with specific CMV peptide epitopes to enrich CMV-specific T cells. The CDR3 starts with the cysteine, ends with the phenylalanine, and has 13 residues. The kept DNA is CDR3 alone, 39 bases in frame from the first base. A distance of 12 bases separates the germline ends of V and J, which lose 6 bases and 6 bases respectively. In its sample, this clonotype was seen a few times. It has no known antigen specificity. Per-base quality was not reported, and no clone a single base away is much larger than it. The run used an Illumina HiSeq 1500. Using fastp at Q25 and MiXCR, TCRdb reprocessed the public reads and kept productive beta chains. Here each entry gathers all rows of one CDR3 protein and keeps the most common genes and DNA. This sample gives around 770,000 distinct CDR3 sequences in total; 25% to 30% of them show up just once. 13% of the sample is in the top ten clones.

The origin of this receptor is a human donor in good health (CMV status not recorded). Some clones in this sample may be carry-over from other donors' samples. Material: cultured CD8+ T cells from PBMCs, obtained from culture after CMV antigen stimulation. In this chain, TRBV12-3 or TRBV12-4 is recombined with TRBJ1-3; TRBD1 is a weak D gene call, 5 bases matching. The CDR3: CASRNAGENTIYF. The DNA sequence reads TGTGCCAGCAGAAACGCGGGGGAAAACACCATATATTTT.